The present entry profiles one T cell receptor (beta chain) with its context. V gave up 4 bases and J gave up 6 bases, with 13 bases separating them. CDR1 and CDR2 from the germline V gene are SQVTM and ANQGSEA. CDR3 size: 12 residues. Though probably carrying unrecorded immune exposures, donors were nominally healthy at sampling. Primers included in the PCR were 60 Vbeta and 13 Jbeta primers. Measured with immunoSEQ multiplex PCR; TCRdb has only the in-frame clones, and not every one. The table records approximately 120,000 clones, roughly three quarters of them present only once. The data stem from a study of cytomegalovirus exposure and HLA in healthy donors.

V usage is TRBV29-1 and J usage is TRBJ2-7; tentatively, D is TRBD2 (6 bases). This receptor was identified in a man aged 25-40 years in good health and CMV-seropositive. Material for sequencing was PBMCs. CDR3: CSVAFKRAEQYF. DNA of the CDR3: TGCAGCGTTGCCTTCAAGCGGGCCGAGCAGTACTTC.